These 10 T cell receptor beta chains were all obtained from the same sample, sequenced in a study of blood T cell repertoires in COVID-19. Method: immunoSEQ multiplex PCR; TCRdb's copy keeps in-frame clones and lacks some. This repertoire shows about 310,000 clones, 87% found once; its top ten account for 6.5% to 9.5%. The sample taken for sequencing was peripheral blood. These receptors were taken from a woman aged 45-65 years who had recovered from COVID-19.

V usage is TRBV4-1 and J usage is TRBJ1-2, with D unclear. Trimming removed 1 base at V and 8 bases at J, with 11 bases between. The germline V gene encodes CDR1 MGHRA and CDR2 YSYEKL. CDR3 length: 13 amino acids. The CDR3 sequence is CASSQVGPGGYTF. CDR3 nucleotide sequence: TGCGCCAGCAGCCAAGTAGGACCGGGGGGCTACACCTTC.

The rearrangement links TRBV7-8 to TRBJ2-5; possible D gene TRBD2, 5 bases. The CDR3 sequence is 14 residues long. The V gene's germline CDR1 is SGHVS and CDR2 FQNEAQ. Trimming pared 2 bases from V and 2 bases from J, leaving 9 bases between. The CDR3 here is CASSLRGVQETQYF. The CDR3 coding sequence is TGTGCCAGCAGCTTACGGGGAGTGCAAGAGACCCAGTACTTC.

This clone is a singleton in its sample. The rearrangement uses TRBV5-4 and TRBJ2-7, with TRBD1 identical over 11 bases. This CDR3 is 17 amino acids long. Germline lookup yields CDR1 SGHNT and CDR2 YYREEE (reference sequence). Trimming took 4 bases from V and 1 from J; bases not matched to a gene: 10. CDR3 in DNA: TGTGCCAGCAGCCCATACGGACAGGGGGCTTCGTCCTACGAGCAGTACTTC. This sequence encodes CASSPYGQGASSYEQYF.

The chain has TRBV7-8 and TRBJ1-6; 9 bases match TRBD1. Germline-derived CDR1 and CDR2 are SGHVS and FQNEAQ. The CDR3 has 14 residues. J was trimmed by 7 bases and V by 5 bases; bases with no gene match: 3. The CDR3 here is CASSRDRGNSPLHF. In nucleotides, the CDR3 is TGTGCCAGCAGCCGAGACAGGGGGAATTCACCCCTCCACTTT.

The V and J genes are TRBV28 and TRBJ1-2; D not certain. In germline, CDR1 is MDHEN, CDR2 SYDVKM. V was clipped by 6 bases and J by 3 bases, with 11 bases between them. This CDR3 is built from 13 residues. In DNA form, the CDR3 reads TGTGCCAGCAGAGCACCTCTCGACTATGGCTACACCTTC. The encoded protein is CASRAPLDYGYTF.

The chain has TRBV12-1 and TRBJ2-7; the table's D call of TRBD1 was not tested on the DNA. TRBV12-1 is reported as a pseudogene. The CDR3 has 16 residues. In DNA form, the CDR3 reads TGTGCCAGCAGCCCACAGGACAGCCCCCGAGCCTACGAGCAGTACTTC. Residues: CASSPQDSPRAYEQYF.

The J gene is TRBJ2-7, the V gene TRBV27; unclear D gene. CDR1 MNHEY and CDR2 SMNVEV come from the germline V gene (reference sequence). The length of the CDR3 is 12 residues. Trimming took off 2 bases at V and 2 bases at J, with 4 bases between the two ends. The CDR3 DNA reads as TGTGCCAGCAGTTTAGGCACCTACGAGCAGTACTTC. It translates to CASSLGTYEQYF.

This clone showed up just once. The chain couples TRBV5-1 to TRBJ2-7, with a tentative D call TRBD1 (5 bases). The CDR3 sequence is 14 residues long. V gave up 0 bases and J gave up 3 bases, with 10 bases separating them. Per the germline V gene, CDR1 is SGHRS and CDR2 is YFSETQ. CDR3 DNA sequence: TGCGCCAGCAGCTTGGACAGGCTAGTCTACGAGCAGTACTTC. Amino acid sequence: CASSLDRLVYEQYF. Filled out from reference TRBV5-1 and TRBJ2-7, the complete variable domain reads KAGVTQTPRYLIKTRGQQVTLSCSPISGHRSVSWYQQTPGQGLQFLFEYFSETQRNKGNFPGRFSGRQFSNSRSEMNVSTLELGDSALYLCASSLDRLVYEQYFGPGTRLTVT.

The chain joins TRBV27 to TRBJ2-7, with D tentatively TRBD2 (6 bases). The CDR3 contains 14 residues. Trimming took off 2 bases at V and 5 bases at J, with 13 bases between the two ends. Germline values: CDR1 MNHEY, CDR2 SMNVEV (reference sequence). CDR3 in DNA: TGTGCCAGCAGTTTAGTAGGGACTCGGAACGAGCAGTACTTC. Translating gives CASSLVGTRNEQYF.

The V call is TRBV18, the J call TRBJ2-1; TRBD2 aligns across 8 bases. V was pared by 1 base and J by 7 bases, with 9 bases of the junction left unmatched. The CDR3 spans 16 residues. Germline values: CDR1 KGHSH, CDR2 LQKENI. The CDR3: CASSPLLSGLGNEQFF. In DNA, the CDR3 is TGTGCCAGCTCACCACTTTTATCGGGACTAGGGAATGAGCAGTTCTTC.